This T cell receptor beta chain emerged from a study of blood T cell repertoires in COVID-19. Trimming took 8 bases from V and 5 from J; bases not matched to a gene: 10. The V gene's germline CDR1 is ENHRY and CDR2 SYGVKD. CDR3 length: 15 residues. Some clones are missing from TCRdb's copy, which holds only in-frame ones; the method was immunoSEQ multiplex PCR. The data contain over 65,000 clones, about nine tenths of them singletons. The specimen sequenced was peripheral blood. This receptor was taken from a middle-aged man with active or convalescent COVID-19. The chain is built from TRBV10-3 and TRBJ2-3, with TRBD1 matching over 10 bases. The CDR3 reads CAIAPGQGDVDTQYF. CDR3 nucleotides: TGTGCCATCGCCCCCGGACAGGGGGATGTAGATACGCAGTATTTT.